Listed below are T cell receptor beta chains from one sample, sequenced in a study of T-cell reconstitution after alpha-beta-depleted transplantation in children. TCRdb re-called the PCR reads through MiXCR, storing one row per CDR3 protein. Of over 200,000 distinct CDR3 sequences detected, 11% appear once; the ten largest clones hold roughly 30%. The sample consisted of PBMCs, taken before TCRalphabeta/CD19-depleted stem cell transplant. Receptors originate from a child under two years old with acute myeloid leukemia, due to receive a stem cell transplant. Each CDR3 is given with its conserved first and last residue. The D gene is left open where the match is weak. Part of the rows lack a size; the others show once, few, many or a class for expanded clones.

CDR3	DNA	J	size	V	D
CASRPREGSYNEQFF	TGTGCCAGCAGGCCCCGGGAGGGCTCCTACAATGAGCAGTTCTTC	TRBJ2-1	many	TRBV12-3/TRBV12-4	TRBD2
CASNLRDRGPETQYF	TGTGCCAGCAACCTCCGGGACAGGGGACCGGAGACCCAGTACTTC	TRBJ2-5	few	TRBV2	TRBD1
CASSVRADRELFF	TGTGCCAGCAGCGTCCGGGCTGACCGGGAGCTGTTTTTT	TRBJ2-2	many	TRBV9	.
CASNLGDRAWAFF	TGCGCCAGCAACTTGGGGGACAGGGCGTGGGCCTTCTTT	TRBJ1-1	.	TRBV5-1	TRBD1
CASSQDLRGTDEETQYF	TGCGCCAGCAGCCAAGATTTACGGGGGACAGACGAAGAGACCCAGTACTTC	TRBJ2-5	few	TRBV4-1	.
CASSPTGRTEAFF	TGTGCCAGCAGCCCCACAGGGAGGACTGAAGCTTTCTTT	TRBJ1-1	many	TRBV3-1	.
CASQPGDSNNQPQHF	TGCGCCAGCCAACCCGGCGACAGCAACAATCAGCCCCAGCATTTT	TRBJ1-5	many	TRBV5-1	.
CASSQGQANEQFF	TGTGCCAGCAGCCAAGGACAGGCCAATGAGCAGTTCTTC	TRBJ2-1	many	TRBV7-8	TRBD1
CSVGQAFGYNEQFF	TGCAGCGTTGGACAGGCCTTTGGCTACAATGAGCAGTTCTTC	TRBJ2-1	few	TRBV29-1	.
CASSPDRAGNQPQHF	TGTGCCAGCAGTCCAGACAGGGCCGGCAATCAGCCCCAGCATTTT	TRBJ1-5	few	TRBV25-1	TRBD1
CASSLGPFNQPQHF	TGTGCCAGCAGCTTAGGACCGTTCAATCAGCCCCAGCATTTT	TRBJ1-5	.	TRBV7-9	.
CASSVGGRMDEQFF	TGTGCCAGCAGCGTAGGCGGGAGAATGGATGAGCAGTTCTTC	TRBJ2-1	many	TRBV9	TRBD2
CASSSGGGGGYNEQFF	TGTGCCAGCAGCTCCGGGGGCGGGGGGGGCTACAATGAGCAGTTCTTC	TRBJ2-1	many	TRBV7-8	TRBD2
CASSPSAGSYEQYF	TGTGCCAGCTCACCATCGGCTGGCTCCTACGAGCAGTACTTC	TRBJ2-7	many	TRBV18	.
CASSPPSGGSGDTQYF	TGTGCCAGCTCACCCCCGTCCGGAGGGAGCGGAGATACGCAGTATTTT	TRBJ2-3	few	TRBV18	.
CSAREGGSSYEQYF	TGCAGTGCTAGAGAAGGGGGATCCTCCTACGAGCAGTACTTC	TRBJ2-7	many	TRBV20-1	.
CSARVGNTGELFF	TGCAGTGCTAGAGTCGGGAATACCGGGGAGCTGTTTTTT	TRBJ2-2	many	TRBV20-1	.
CASSPPGGSAEAFF	TGTGCCAGCTCACCACCTGGAGGGAGCGCTGAAGCTTTCTTT	TRBJ1-1	many	TRBV18	.
CSARTAGGRTEAFF	TGCAGTGCTAGAACGGCAGGGGGACGCACTGAAGCTTTCTTT	TRBJ1-1	many	TRBV20-1	TRBD1
CASSFSDGTGELFF	TGCGCCAGCAGCTTCTCGGACGGTACCGGGGAGCTGTTTTTT	TRBJ2-2	many	TRBV10-2	.
CSAGRGWGKVTGELFF	TGCAGTGCTGGCCGAGGGTGGGGAAAAGTCACCGGGGAGCTGTTTTTT	TRBJ2-2	many	TRBV20-1	.
CASSLARGQGQNTGELFF	TGCGCCAGCAGCTTGGCAAGGGGACAGGGACAAAACACCGGGGAGCTGTTTTTT	TRBJ2-2	many	TRBV5-1	TRBD1
CASSLSGRYNEQFF	TGCGCCAGCAGCTTAAGCGGGAGGTACAATGAGCAGTTCTTC	TRBJ2-1	.	TRBV5-1	TRBD2
CASRPPGQYYNEQFF	TGTGCCAGCAGGCCACCGGGACAGTACTACAATGAGCAGTTCTTC	TRBJ2-1	.	TRBV12-3/TRBV12-4	TRBD1
CATQEGGTEAFF	TGTGCCACTCAAGAGGGGGGCACTGAAGCTTTCTTT	TRBJ1-1	many	TRBV6-2/TRBV6-3	.
CSARGQGSSTDTQYF	TGCAGTGCTAGGGGACAGGGCTCTAGCACAGATACGCAGTATTTT	TRBJ2-3	many	TRBV20-1	TRBD1
CASSYRTNYGYTF	TGCGCCAGCAGCTATCGTACTAACTATGGCTACACCTTC	TRBJ1-2	many	TRBV5-1	.
CAISEGGSATINNEQFF	TGTGCCATCAGTGAGGGAGGGTCGGCGACCATTAACAATGAGCAGTTCTTC	TRBJ2-1	many	TRBV10-3	.
CASSVTGSPGQPQHF	TGCGCCAGCAGCGTAACAGGGTCTCCAGGGCAGCCCCAGCATTTT	TRBJ1-5	.	TRBV5-1	.
CAISDQASGGMQTQYF	TGTGCCATCAGTGACCAGGCTAGCGGGGGCATGCAGACCCAGTACTTC	TRBJ2-5	many	TRBV10-3	TRBD2
CSARTVVSYEQYF	TGCAGCGCCCGGACGGTGGTCTCCTACGAGCAGTACTTC	TRBJ2-7	many	TRBV29-1	.
CASSLARTGASTDTQYF	TGTGCCAGCAGCTTAGCGAGGACAGGGGCGAGCACAGATACGCAGTATTTT	TRBJ2-3	.	TRBV7-8	TRBD1
CSVGGIGFQGYETQYF	TGCAGCGTTGGCGGGATCGGGTTCCAGGGTTACGAGACCCAGTACTTC	TRBJ2-5	many	TRBV29-1	.
CASSLPPGLNYEQYF	TGTGCCAGCAGTTTACCACCGGGACTGAACTACGAGCAGTACTTC	TRBJ2-7	many	TRBV12-3/TRBV12-4	.
CSAAGQGAYEQYF	TGCAGTGCTGCGGGACAGGGGGCCTACGAGCAGTACTTC	TRBJ2-7	many	TRBV20-1	TRBD1
CASSLGGPIGYTF	TGTGCCAGCAGCTTAGGAGGTCCTATTGGCTACACCTTC	TRBJ1-2	many	TRBV11-2	.
CASSSDRGEGDTQYF	TGCGCCAGCAGCTCGGACAGGGGGGAAGGAGATACGCAGTATTTT	TRBJ2-3	many	TRBV5-1	TRBD1
CASSLGGWSDEQFF	TGCGCCAGCAGCTTGGGAGGCTGGAGCGATGAGCAGTTCTTC	TRBJ2-1	.	TRBV5-1	.
CASSLPVSGNTIYF	TGTGCCAGCAGCTTGCCTGTCTCTGGAAACACCATATATTTT	TRBJ1-3	few	TRBV11-3	.
CASSPNDYEQYF	TGCGCCAGCAGCCCTAACGACTACGAGCAGTACTTC	TRBJ2-7	once	TRBV5-1	.
CSAKPGQGSNYGYTF	TGCAGTGCTAAACCGGGACAGGGTTCTAACTATGGCTACACCTTC	TRBJ1-2	few	TRBV20-1	TRBD1
CASSLRLGGEGTDTQYF	TGTGCCAGCAGCTTAAGGTTGGGGGGAGAGGGCACAGATACGCAGTATTTT	TRBJ2-3	few	TRBV7-3	.
CASSQRLGWGNEQFF	TGTGCCAGCAGCCAACGACTAGGGTGGGGAAATGAGCAGTTCTTC	TRBJ2-1	many	TRBV3-1	.
CASSRAGEDTQYF	TGCGCCAGCAGCCGAGCGGGGGAAGATACGCAGTATTTT	TRBJ2-3	.	TRBV4-1	TRBD2
CASRPTGGSNQPQHF	TGCGCCAGCAGGCCGACAGGGGGTAGCAATCAGCCCCAGCATTTT	TRBJ1-5	.	TRBV5-1	TRBD1
CASSSRTDRGHEQYF	TGTGCCAGCAGTTCTAGAACGGACAGGGGTCACGAGCAGTACTTC	TRBJ2-7	many	TRBV28	TRBD1
CAWSVQWGYEQYF	TGTGCCTGGAGTGTGCAGTGGGGGTACGAGCAGTACTTC	TRBJ2-7	many	TRBV30	.
CASSQDQAWGYYGYTF	TGTGCCAGCAGCCAAGATCAGGCCTGGGGTTACTATGGCTACACCTTC	TRBJ1-2	few	TRBV4-2	.
CASSLAPAGSNEKLFF	TGCGCCAGCAGCTTGGCTCCGGCAGGCAGTAATGAAAAACTGTTTTTT	TRBJ1-4	many	TRBV5-1	.
CASSVDRADEQYF	TGTGCCAGCAGCGTAGACAGGGCCGACGAGCAGTACTTC	TRBJ2-7	.	TRBV9	.
CATSRVASGDFYNEQFF	TGTGCCACCAGCAGAGTTGCTAGCGGGGACTTTTACAATGAGCAGTTCTTC	TRBJ2-1	many	TRBV15	TRBD2
CAIGQEENTEAFF	TGTGCCATCGGACAGGAAGAGAACACTGAAGCTTTCTTT	TRBJ1-1	many	TRBV10-3	TRBD1
CSASQRESSYNEQFF	TGCAGTGCTAGCCAGCGGGAGAGCTCCTACAATGAGCAGTTCTTC	TRBJ2-1	many	TRBV20-1	TRBD2
CASSSQTGSYEQYF	TGTGCCAGCTCATCGCAGACAGGGTCCTACGAGCAGTACTTC	TRBJ2-7	many	TRBV18	TRBD1